This T cell receptor (beta chain) originates from a study of T cell repertoires in cytomegalovirus infection. Overall study context: Indicated by public TCR beta signatures were CMV infection and matching HLA type. Study-level points and caveats: HLA-C-restricted CMV clonotypes gave the most frequent clonotype in two of eight donors.

The V gene end was trimmed by 8 bases and the J gene end by 8 bases; junction bases not matched to a gene: 13. The germline gives CDR1 MDHEN, CDR2 SYDVKM. The CDR3 consists of 15 residues. To note about this clonotype: Its antigen is currently unknown.

In TCRdb, the reads were re-called with MiXCR into one record per CDR3 protein. The table shows roughly 990,000 distinct CDR3 sequences, with around 31% occurring only once. The sample consisted of cultured CD8+ T cells from PBMCs, taken from culture after CMV antigen stimulation. The chain is built from TRBV28 and TRBJ1-4; 8 nucleotides line up with TRBD1. This TCR was sampled from a human donor in good health (CMV status not recorded). Some clones in this sample may be carry-over from other donors' samples. The CDR3 here is CASHNIDRGKEKLFF. For the CDR3, the DNA is TGTGCCAGCCACAACATTGACAGGGGAAAGGAAAAACTGTTTTTT.